Presented here are 32 T cell receptor beta chains from one specimen sequenced in a study of cytomegalovirus exposure and HLA in healthy donors. PCR employed 60 Vbeta and 13 Jbeta primers. Method: immunoSEQ multiplex PCR; TCRdb's copy keeps in-frame clones and lacks some. The sample lists 150,000 or so clones, 70% to 80% occurring once. Sequences were obtained from PBMCs. The origin of the receptors is a man aged 18 to 29 in good health and CMV-seropositive.

The V call is TRBV4-1, the J call TRBJ1-4, with 8 bases fitting TRBD1. V was clipped by 5 bases and J by 4 bases; unmatched bases: 15. CDR1 and CDR2 (germline): MGHRA, YSYEKL. The CDR3 is 18 amino acids. The CDR3 DNA follows: TGCGCCAGCAGCAGTATTCACAGGGGTGGGACAGGTAATGAAAAACTGTTTTTT. Residues: CASSSIHRGGTGNEKLFF.

This chain uses TRBV6-1 with TRBJ1-2; D might be TRBD1 (6 bases). V lost 4 bases and J lost 0, with 12 bases in between. Germline V gives CDR1 MNHNS, CDR2 SASEGT. The CDR3 is made up of 15 amino acids. CDR3 sequence reads: CASSVGGGSNYGYTF. CDR3 in DNA: TGTGCCAGCAGTGTAGGGGGGGGGTCTAACTATGGCTACACCTTC.

The chain employs TRBV5-1 and TRBJ1-2, with 12 nucleotides matching TRBD1. The CDR3 loop spans 19 amino acids. The J segment lost 2 bases and the V segment lost 0 bases, leaving 11 bases of the junction unmatched. Germline V CDR1 and CDR2: SGHRS, YFSETQ. CDR3 DNA: TGCGCCAGCAGCTTGGATCTGGGTCGGGGACAGGGGGCCAACTATGGCTACACCTTC. Residues: CASSLDLGRGQGANYGYTF. The variable domain in full, with the rest retrieved from reference TRBV5-1 and TRBJ1-2, is KAGVTQTPRYLIKTRGQQVTLSCSPISGHRSVSWYQQTPGQGLQFLFEYFSETQRNKGNFPGRFSGRQFSNSRSEMNVSTLELGDSALYLCASSLDLGRGQGANYGYTFGSGTRLTVV.

The rearrangement uses TRBV9 and TRBJ1-4; 9 bases are a match to TRBD1. J was trimmed by 7 bases and V by 0 bases; bases with no gene match: 1. CDR1 and CDR2 from the germline V gene are SGDLS and YYNGEE. The CDR3 length is 14 residues. The CDR3 sequence is CASSVGDRVEKLFF. DNA for the CDR3: TGTGCCAGCAGCGTAGGGGACAGGGTTGAAAAACTGTTTTTT. Drawing the rest from reference TRBV9 and TRBJ1-4, the complete variable domain is DSGVTQTPKHLITATGQRVTLRCSPRSGDLSVYWYQQSLDQGLQFLIQYYNGEERAKGNILERFSAQQFPDLHSELNLSSLELGDSALYFCASSVGDRVEKLFFGSGTQLSVL.

The chain joins TRBV15 to TRBJ1-2; D is uncertain. The CDR3 consists of 16 residues. Germline lookup yields CDR1 LNHNV and CDR2 YYDKDF (reference sequence). The V end lost 0 bases, the J end lost 0 bases, and 11 bases lay between the germline ends. In nucleotides, the CDR3 is TGTGCCACCAGCAGAGAGGGCGGGAGATCTAACTATGGCTACACCTTC. This translates into CATSREGGRSNYGYTF.

Concerning this clone: Distinct nucleotide sequences in the sample also encode this CDR3. V gene TRBV11-2 combines with J gene TRBJ1-4; D unresolved. V gave up 5 bases and J gave up 7 bases, with 17 bases separating them. Germline V gene lookup returns CDR1 SGHAT and CDR2 FQNNGV. The CDR3 runs to 15 residues. The chain's CDR3 is CASSPTSPRGEKLFF. CDR3 DNA sequence: TGTGCCAGCAGCCCTACGTCCCCCCGGGGTGAAAAACTGTTTTTT.

This chain uses TRBV5-1 with TRBJ2-1, with 7 bases that match TRBD2. V dropped 0 bases and J dropped 4; count of bases not matched to a gene: 13. CDR3 length equals 18 residues. Germline lookup yields CDR1 SGHRS and CDR2 YFSETQ. CDR3 nucleotide sequence: TGCGCCAGCAGCTTGGGTAGTGGGGGGGTTCTAACTTACAATGAGCAGTTCTTC. Protein: CASSLGSGGVLTYNEQFF.

This clone showed up just once. This chain links TRBV2 with TRBJ1-5; D not certain. Trimming cost V 5 bases and J 5 bases, with 10 bases left between them. Looked up from germline, CDR1 is SNHLY and CDR2 is FYNNEI. The CDR3 covers 13 residues. CDR3 bases: TGTGCCAGCAGTCGAGGGATTTATCAGCCCCAGCATTTT. Amino acid sequence: CASSRGIYQPQHF.

The chain uses TRBV27 and TRBJ2-7; TRBD1 agrees at 7 bases. The germline CDR1 and CDR2 sequences are MNHEY and SMNVEV (reference sequence). The ends lost 0 bases at V and 7 bases at J; junction bases unmatched: 9. There are 15 residues in the CDR3. This CDR3 reads CASSLSRDSQDEQYF. The CDR3 DNA sequence: TGTGCCAGCAGTTTATCGAGGGACAGTCAGGATGAGCAGTACTTC.

This clone was picked up a small number of times. A far bigger clonotype differs at one base, so this is likely a read error. The J gene is TRBJ2-7, the V gene TRBV7-3, with 9 bases identical to TRBD1. V was clipped by 5 bases and J by 1 base; unmatched bases: 3. The CDR3 is 14 residues long. Germline CDR1 is SGHTA and CDR2 is FQGTGA. CDR3 protein: CASSPTGGSYEQYF. DNA for the CDR3: TGTGCCAGCAGCCCGACAGGGGGATCCTACGAGCAGTACTTC.

V usage is TRBV6-1 and J usage is TRBJ1-1, with D possibly TRBD1 on 5 matching bases. V lost 6 bases to trimming and J lost 5 bases, with 10 bases between them. This CDR3 contains 12 residues. CDR1 is MNHNS and CDR2 is SASEGT in the germline V gene. Written as DNA, the CDR3 is TGTGCCAGCAGAGCGCAGGGAACTGAAGCTTTCTTT. Its translation is CASRAQGTEAFF.

This chain connects TRBV5-1 to TRBJ2-1; 11 nucleotides agree with TRBD2. The germline V gene has CDR1 SGHRS and CDR2 YFSETQ. J lost 9 bases, V lost 7 bases, and 9 bases had no gene match. This CDR3 comprises 14 residues. The CDR3 loop is CASSSPLAGGEQFF. The CDR3 nucleotides are TGCGCCAGCTCCAGCCCGCTAGCGGGAGGTGAGCAGTTCTTC.

This clone was detected only once. The V call is TRBV27, the J call TRBJ2-6; 8 bases map to TRBD1. V lost 3 bases to trimming and J lost 2 bases; unmatched junction nucleotides: 3. Per germline, CDR1 MNHEY and CDR2 SMNVEV (reference sequence). This CDR3 contains 16 residues. The CDR3 bases are TGTGCCAGCAGTTTCCTGGGACAGGCTGGGGCCAACGTCCTGACTTTC. Translated: CASSFLGQAGANVLTF.

This chain uses TRBV14 with TRBJ2-7, with 8 nucleotides matching TRBD1. Germline values: CDR1 SGHDN, CDR2 FVKESK. V shed 3 bases, J shed 6 bases, and the junction held 10 bases outside the gene matches. This CDR3 spans 15 amino acids. Written as DNA, the CDR3 is TGTGCCAGCAGCCATTACGAGACAGGGGCAGCCGAGCAGTACTTC. Amino acids: CASSHYETGAAEQYF.

The gene calls are TRBV7-9 and TRBJ2-7; the D is unclear. Trimming took off 5 bases at V and 3 bases at J, with 8 bases between the two ends. The CDR3 spans 12 residues. Germline assignment: CDR1 SEHNR and CDR2 FQNEAQ (reference sequence). The CDR3 nucleotides read TGTGCCAGCAGCCAAGAACACTACGAGCAGTACTTC. The encoded protein is CASSQEHYEQYF. Drawing the rest from reference TRBV7-9 and TRBJ2-7, the complete variable domain is DTGVSQNPRHKITKRGQNVTFRCDPISEHNRLYWYRQTLGQGPEFLTYFQNEAQLEKSRLLSDRFSAERPKGSFSTLEIQRTEQGDSAMYLCASSQEHYEQYFGPGTRLTVT.

The V call is TRBV9, the J call TRBJ1-2, with TRBD1 as a possible D gene (6 bases). V was clipped by 10 bases and J by 8 bases, with 18 bases between them. The CDR3 covers 12 residues. The germline V gene has CDR1 SGDLS and CDR2 YYNGEE. CDR3 nucleotide sequence: TGTGCCTGCCGGACAGTTCTCGGCGGCTACACCTTC. The encoded protein is CACRTVLGGYTF.

The genes are TRBV6-5 and TRBJ2-1; D is possibly TRBD1 (5 bases). CDR3 size: 16 residues. CDR1 and CDR2 (germline): MNHEY, SVGAGI. Trimming removed 4 bases at V and 0 bases at J, with 13 bases between. The CDR3 protein is CASSSPTERSYNEQFF. The CDR3, as DNA: TGTGCCAGCAGTTCCCCGACAGAACGCTCCTACAATGAGCAGTTCTTC.

This chain joins TRBV7-9 and TRBJ1-2, with 11 bases that match TRBD1. Trimming removed 6 bases from V and 4 bases from J; junction bases left unmatched: 7. Per germline, CDR1 SEHNR and CDR2 FQNEAQ (reference sequence). This CDR3 spans 15 amino acids. CDR3 sequence reads: CASSYGTGGIYGYTF. CDR3 bases: TGTGCCAGCAGTTACGGGACAGGGGGAATCTATGGCTACACCTTC.

Turning to this clone: One end of the junction fails to match germline, which may point to a read error. Other DNA sequences in the sample encode the same CDR3. V is TRBV5-6 and J is TRBJ1-2, with D unresolved. The CDR3 loop spans 12 amino acids. Germline V gene sequence: CDR1 SGHDT, CDR2 YYEEEE. For the CDR3, the DNA is TGCGCCAGCAGCTTGAGATCGGATGGCTACACCTTC. This sequence encodes CASSLRSDGYTF. The entire variable domain, with the rest obtained from reference TRBV5-6 and TRBJ1-2, is as follows: DAGVTQSPTHLIKTRGQQVTLRCSPKSGHDTVSWYQQALGQGPQFIFQYYEEEERQRGNFPDRFSGHQFPNYSSELNVNALLLGDSALYLCASSLRSDGYTFGSGTRLTVV.

This chain connects TRBV10-2 to TRBJ2-7; D remains ambiguous. Looked up from germline, CDR1 is WSHSY and CDR2 is SAAADI. This CDR3 is built from 16 residues. V dropped 3 bases and J dropped 2 bases, with 17 bases sitting between them. The CDR3 bases are TGCGCCAGCAGTGAACCCCCCGAAGCGTTTACCTACGAGCAGTACTTC. Protein product: CASSEPPEAFTYEQYF.

As concerns this clone: The sample holds other DNA sequences that translate to the same CDR3. CDR3 sequence (DNA): TGCAGCGTTGATAGGGTAGCGGGAGTAATATCGGGTTACAATGAGCAGTTCTTC. Its translation is CSVDRVAGVISGYNEQFF. V and J are TRBV29-1 and TRBJ2-1; 9 bases match TRBD2. Germline CDR1 is SQVTM and CDR2 is ANQGSEA. J lost 4 bases, V lost 3 bases, and 16 bases had no gene match. This CDR3 spans 18 amino acids.

This chain uses TRBV18 with TRBJ2-1, with D perhaps matching TRBD2 (6 bases). This CDR3 is built from 14 residues. V gave up 4 bases and J gave up 6 bases, with 13 bases separating them. Germline V gene sequence: CDR1 KGHSH, CDR2 LQKENI. CDR3 region: CASSRVGGFNEQFF. In nucleotides, the CDR3 is TGTGCCAGCTCACGAGTGGGGGGATTCAATGAGCAGTTCTTC.

The CDR3 DNA follows: TGTGCCAGCAGCCGAAAATCCGGGACTGACTCCTACAATGAGCAGTTCTTC. Translated: CASSRKSGTDSYNEQFF. This chain connects TRBV4-2 to TRBJ2-1; tentative D call: TRBD2 (6 bases). V lost 4 bases and J lost 0, with 16 bases in between. Germline V gene sequence: CDR1 LGHNA, CDR2 YNFKEQ. The CDR3 length is 17 residues.

The genes are TRBV14 and TRBJ1-1, with TRBD1 matching over 8 bases. The CDR3 spans 14 residues. The V and J ends lost 6 bases and 2 bases, in that order; junction bases with no gene match: 5. Germline V gives CDR1 SGHDN, CDR2 FVKESK. The CDR3 sequence: CASSITGGNTEAFF. CDR3 nucleotides: TGTGCCAGCAGTATAACAGGGGGAAACACTGAAGCTTTCTTT. Variable domain in full (rest from reference TRBV14 and TRBJ1-1): EAGVTQFPSHSVIEKGQTVTLRCDPISGHDNLYWYRRVMGKEIKFLLHFVKESKQDESGMPNNRFLAERTGGTYSTLKVQPAELEDSGVYFCASSITGGNTEAFFGQGTRLTVV.

The genes are TRBV6-5 and TRBJ2-7, with D tentatively TRBD1 (6 bases). Germline V gene sequence: CDR1 MNHEY, CDR2 SVGAGI. The CDR3 runs to 11 residues. The V end was cut by 4 bases, the J end by 6 bases, with 7 bases between. This CDR3 is CASSLGGEQYF. CDR3 DNA sequence: TGTGCCAGCAGTTTAGGGGGCGAGCAGTACTTC.

In this sample, this clone turned up once. The chain employs TRBV19 and TRBJ1-4; D is unresolved. Germline V lookup: CDR1 LNHDA, CDR2 SQIVND (reference sequence). V dropped 3 bases and J dropped 8 bases, with 13 bases sitting between them. The CDR3 length is 14 residues. For the CDR3, the DNA is TGTGCCAGTAGTATTCGGGGAGCGGGGGAAAAACTGTTTTTT. It specifies CASSIRGAGEKLFF.

The J gene is TRBJ1-4, the V gene TRBV29-1; D is perhaps TRBD1 (6 bases). The V gene's germline CDR1 is SQVTM and CDR2 ANQGSEA. CDR3 length equals 13 residues. Trimming took 7 bases from V and 4 from J, leaving 13 bases between them. Here the CDR3 reads CSAAGGFNEKLFF. The CDR3 bases are TGCAGCGCCGCGGGGGGCTTTAATGAAAAACTGTTTTTT.

The genes are TRBV5-6 and TRBJ1-1; 7 bases map to TRBD1. J was trimmed by 6 bases and V by 5 bases; bases with no gene match: 7. The CDR3 length is 13 residues. Germline loops: CDR1 SGHDT, CDR2 YYEEEE. The CDR3 loop is CASRQGQPSEAFF. The CDR3 DNA is TGTGCCAGCAGACAGGGACAGCCGTCTGAAGCTTTCTTT.

The rearrangement uses TRBV29-1 and TRBJ2-7; 8 bases are a match to TRBD2. Germline CDR1 reads SQVTM; CDR2 reads ANQGSEA. The length of the CDR3 is 12 residues. Trimming cost V 6 bases and J 5 bases; bases outside gene matches: 6. The CDR3 is CSVYGGDHEQYF. CDR3 bases: TGCAGCGTCTACGGGGGGGACCACGAGCAGTACTTC.

This clone was seen a single time. This rearrangement joins TRBV27 to TRBJ1-5; D unclear. Trimming cost V 1 base and J 4 bases, with 5 bases left between them. The germline V gene has CDR1 MNHEY and CDR2 SMNVEV (reference sequence). The length of the CDR3 is 13 residues. The CDR3 DNA follows: TGTGCCAGCAGTTTATTCGCGAATCAGCCCCAGCATTTT. Amino acids: CASSLFANQPQHF.

This chain joins TRBV6-5 and TRBJ1-4, with D possibly matching TRBD1 (5 bases). Germline loops: CDR1 MNHEY, CDR2 SVGAGI. The V gene lost 6 bases and the J gene lost 5 bases, with 10 bases spanning the gap. The CDR3 sequence is 13 residues long. CDR3: CASRQEINEKLFF. DNA for the CDR3: TGTGCCAGCAGACAGGAGATCAATGAAAAACTGTTTTTT.

The chain combines TRBV11-2 with TRBJ2-5; D perhaps matches TRBD1 (6 bases). V lost 8 bases, J lost 5 bases, and 12 bases lay in between. The CDR3 runs to 12 residues. CDR1 SGHAT and CDR2 FQNNGV come from the germline V gene. The DNA of the CDR3 is TGTGCCAGCGGCTATGGGGGCGAGACCCAGTACTTC. Residues: CASGYGGETQYF. Full variable domain (missing parts from reference TRBV11-2 and TRBJ2-5): EAGVAQSPRYKIIEKRQSVAFWCNPISGHATLYWYQQILGQGPKLLIQFQNNGVVDDSQLPKDRFSAERLKGVDSTLKIQPAKLEDSAVYLCASGYGGETQYFGPGTRLLVL.